This T cell receptor beta chain is from a study of cytotoxic CD8 clonotypes in ibrutinib-treated CLL. Turning to this clone: Its antigen remains unidentified.

The CDR3 length is 16 residues. Trimming at V came to 4 bases and at J to 6 bases, leaving 9 bases not matched to a gene. Germline V gene sequence: CDR1 SGHRS, CDR2 YFSETQ. Overall study results and limits: Measured clonality at baseline was greater than in age-matched healthy donors and tracked with circulating CD8+ T-cell counts. Upon ibrutinib response clonality rose, and upon progression it fell back toward baseline. Private clonotypes, not public ones, expanded at ibrutinib response.

Target depth was 1 in 200,000 to 1 in 1 million T cells, about 10x per clonotype. Produced via immunoSEQ multiplex PCR; TCRdb's table is partial and in-frame only. The table has about 160,000 clones, 84% seen once; the top ten hold under 5.5%. The sample was PBMCs, taken after 24 months of ibrutinib treatment. The clonotype comes from a human donor with chronic lymphocytic leukemia. This sequence joins TRBV5-1 and TRBJ1-4; 10 bases fit TRBD1. CDR3 amino acids: CASSPSIGTGDEKLFF. The CDR3 DNA reads TGCGCCAGCAGCCCCTCCATTGGGACAGGGGATGAAAAACTGTTTTTT.